These 9 T cell receptor beta chains came from one sample sequenced in a study of cytomegalovirus exposure and HLA in healthy donors. PCR amplification relied on 60 Vbeta primers (plus 13 Jbeta primers). Sequencing used immunoSEQ multiplex PCR; TCRdb keeps in-frame clones, though not all of them. The table lists roughly 75,000 clones, roughly 88% of them singletons. Sequencing was done on a sample of PBMCs. All receptors derive from a man between 65 and 80 years old in good health and CMV-seropositive.

This chain joins TRBV6-1 and TRBJ2-3; no clear D. Per germline, CDR1 MNHNS and CDR2 SASEGT. CDR3 length equals 16 residues. The ends were cut back, 0 bases at V and 8 bases at J, with 18 bases in the middle. CDR3 coding DNA: TGTGCCAGCAGTGAAGCGGGTACACTCGCACAGTTTACGCAGTATTTT. It codes for CASSEAGTLAQFTQYF.

The CDR3 here is CASSLSLGTRETQYF. CDR3 nucleotides: TGTGCCAGCAGTTTATCCCTGGGGACTCGAGAGACCCAGTACTTC. J is TRBJ2-5 and V is TRBV27; perhaps TRBD2 as D (6 bases). This CDR3 spans 15 amino acids. Deletions cut 0 bases from V and 4 bases from J, with 12 bases between. Germline CDR1 MNHEY, CDR2 SMNVEV (reference sequence).

The chain has TRBV30 and TRBJ2-5; D possibly corresponds to TRBD1 (5 bases). V shed 2 bases and J shed 4 bases, with 14 bases lying between them. The CDR3 has 14 residues. In germline, CDR1 is GTSNPN, CDR2 SVGIG (reference sequence). The CDR3 loop is CAWSHVGQGETQYF. As DNA, the CDR3 is TGTGCCTGGAGTCACGTGGGGCAGGGAGAGACCCAGTACTTC.

The J gene is TRBJ2-3, the V gene TRBV5-1; 12 bases are a match to TRBD2. Germline assignment: CDR1 SGHRS and CDR2 YFSETQ. J was trimmed by 1 base and V by 4 bases; bases with no gene match: 16. CDR3 length: 20 amino acids. The CDR3 here is CASSPSRTSGTEARTDTQYF. The CDR3 coding sequence is TGCGCCAGCAGCCCGAGCCGGACTAGCGGGACGGAGGCACGCACAGATACGCAGTATTTT.

The chain links TRBV5-1 to TRBJ2-5; D might be TRBD1 (5 bases). The CDR3 totals 14 residues. Trimming left V 2 bases short and J 2 bases short, with 10 bases between. Germline CDR1 is SGHRS and CDR2 is YFSETQ. The chain's CDR3 is CASSFYAGQETQYF. The CDR3 nucleotides are TGCGCCAGCAGCTTCTATGCAGGGCAAGAGACCCAGTACTTC.

V is TRBV5-8 and J is TRBJ1-1, with D tentatively TRBD1 (6 bases). The germline V gene has CDR1 SGHTS and CDR2 YDEGEE. The V gene lost 0 bases and the J gene lost 3 bases, with 12 bases spanning the gap. This CDR3 comprises 15 residues. DNA of the CDR3: TGTGCCAGCAGCTTGGCCAGGGGAAGCTACACTGAAGCTTTCTTT. Its translation: CASSLARGSYTEAFF.

This clone occurred a few times. The chain joins TRBV6-5 to TRBJ1-6; a weak D match, TRBD1 (5 bases). V lost 3 bases to trimming and J lost 11 bases, with 20 bases between them. CDR3 length: 16 residues. Per germline, CDR1 MNHEY and CDR2 SVGAGI. CDR3 sequence reads: CASSYVQGASIAPLHF. The CDR3 nucleotides are TGTGCCAGCAGTTATGTCCAGGGCGCTTCGATAGCACCCCTCCACTTT.

The chain is built from TRBV6-6 and TRBJ2-1; D not resolved. Between the trimmed V and J ends, which lost 2 bases and 2 bases, there was a span of 7 bases. The V gene's germline CDR1 is MNHNY and CDR2 SVGAGI (reference sequence). There are 14 residues in the CDR3. The CDR3 region has the DNA TGTGCCAGCAGTTACGGGCAGGCCTACAATGAGCAGTTCTTC. Residues: CASSYGQAYNEQFF.

The rearrangement joins TRBV11-2 to TRBJ1-1; 9 positions agree with TRBD1. This CDR3 has 15 amino acids. The germline V gene encodes CDR1 SGHAT and CDR2 FQNNGV. The V segment lost 3 bases and the J segment 4 bases; nucleotides outside the gene matches: 6. This chain's CDR3 is CASSLGQGVSTEAFF. CDR3 in DNA: TGTGCCAGCAGCTTGGGACAGGGAGTGAGCACTGAAGCTTTCTTT.